This T cell receptor (beta chain) came from a study of T cell responses to AZD1222 COVID-19 vaccine. The assay was immunoSEQ multiplex PCR, and TCRdb's table has in-frame clones only and misses some. In the table there are about 94,000 clones, 70% to 90% of which are singletons. This CDR3 is 14 amino acids long. The junction had 5 bases not matched to a gene; V was cut back by 2 bases and J by 5 bases. Germline CDR1 is ENHRY and CDR2 is SYGVKD. The chain recombines TRBV10-3 with TRBJ2-5, with 7 bases fitting TRBD2. This receptor was identified in an adult who received the AZD1222 COVID-19 vaccine. Material: peripheral blood, obtained 28 days after the second AZD1222 dose. CDR3 loop: CAISEGREAETQYF. The CDR3 DNA follows: TGTGCCATCAGTGAGGGGAGGGAGGCGGAGACCCAGTACTTC.